This is a list of T cell receptor beta chains from one sample in a study of blood T cells in healthy people across ages. One entry per CDR3 protein results from TCRdb running MiXCR on the 5' RACE reads. The sample has about 1,800,000 distinct CDR3 sequences; 25% to 30% are singletons. Sample: blood. These TCRs come from a woman aged 30 to 39 in good health. Each CDR3 is given with its conserved first and last residue. Fields, in order: clone size, V gene, D gene, J gene, CDR3 protein, CDR3 DNA. A D gene is named only where the DNA matches it firmly. Part of the rows lack a size; the others show once, few, many or a class for expanded clones.

>.|TRBV27|.|TRBJ1-4
CASGSSRRGTNEKLFF
TGTGCCAGCGGCTCCTCCCGTAGGGGGACTAATGAAAAACTGTTTTTT
>.|TRBV5-5|.|TRBJ2-3
CASSLGVGEGTDTQYF
TGTGCCAGCAGCTTGGGCGTAGGTGAGGGCACAGATACGCAGTATTTT
>once|TRBV2|.|TRBJ2-7
CASSGQRSSYEQYF
TGTGCCAGCAGTGGACAGAGGTCCTCCTACGAGCAGTACTTC
>few|TRBV28|.|TRBJ1-5
CASREGRWEQPQHF
TGTGCCAGCAGAGAGGGGCGGTGGGAACAGCCCCAGCATTTT
>many|TRBV4-3|TRBD2|TRBJ2-7
CASSQESSGPYEQYF
TGCGCCAGCAGCCAAGAATCTAGCGGACCCTACGAGCAGTACTTC
>few|TRBV12-3/TRBV12-4|TRBD1|TRBJ2-1
CASSLEGAQQEQFF
TGTGCCAGCAGTTTAGAGGGGGCGCAGCAAGAGCAGTTCTTC
>few|TRBV20-1|.|TRBJ1-5
CSGAGGADQPQHF
TGCAGTGGGGCGGGGGGGGCGGATCAGCCCCAGCATTTT
>many|TRBV7-2|TRBD2|TRBJ2-3
CASSLVPSGGSDTQYF
TGTGCCAGCAGCTTAGTCCCTAGCGGGGGATCAGATACGCAGTATTTT
>few|TRBV7-2|TRBD2|TRBJ2-5
CASSSRTSGKLRETQYF
TGTGCCAGCAGCTCCCGGACTAGCGGGAAGCTCCGGGAGACCCAGTACTTC
>.|TRBV24-1|TRBD2|TRBJ2-5
CATSVLTSGEQEAQYF
TGTGCAACCAGTGTATTGACTAGCGGGGAGCAAGAGGCCCAGTACTTC
>few|TRBV7-2|TRBD1|TRBJ1-6
CASSLDTGGHSPLHF
TGTGCCAGCAGCTTAGATACAGGGGGTCACTCACCCCTCCACTTT
>.|TRBV24-1|.|TRBJ1-5
CATSDSFIGQPQHF
TGTGCCACCAGTGATTCTTTCATCGGTCAGCCCCAGCATTTT
>few|TRBV15|.|TRBJ1-2
CATSRDRQNYGYTF
TGTGCCACCAGCAGAGATCGTCAGAACTATGGCTACACCTTC
>.|TRBV12-3/TRBV12-4|.|TRBJ2-1
CASSSPWNEQFF
TGTGCCAGCAGTTCCCCTTGGAATGAGCAGTTCTTC
>.|TRBV2|TRBD1|TRBJ2-7
CASSEPGTGSEQYF
TGTGCCAGCAGTGAGCCCGGGACAGGGTCCGAGCAGTACTTC
>.|TRBV5-1|TRBD1|TRBJ1-1
CAISPQGALSEAFF
TGCGCCATCAGCCCTCAGGGGGCGCTTTCTGAAGCTTTCTTT
>many|TRBV6-5|.|TRBJ2-7
CASSPLDLSYEQYF
TGTGCCAGCAGTCCATTAGACCTGAGCTACGAGCAGTACTTC
>.|TRBV5-1|.|TRBJ1-1
CASSFTAQASEAFF
TGCGCCAGCAGCTTTACAGCGCAGGCGTCCGAAGCTTTCTTT
>.|TRBV5-1|.|TRBJ1-2
CASRMTAPNYGYTF
TGCGCCAGCAGGATGACAGCTCCTAACTATGGCTACACCTTC
>.|TRBV6-5|.|TRBJ1-6
CASSYSRAGRDSPLHF
TGTGCCAGCAGTTACTCGCGTGCAGGGAGGGATTCACCCCTCCACTTT
>few|TRBV4-3|TRBD1|TRBJ2-2
CASSQIGQGDTGELFF
TGCGCCAGCAGCCAAATTGGACAGGGTGACACCGGGGAGCTGTTTTTT
>.|TRBV9|TRBD1|TRBJ1-2
CASSVDGTGIYGYTF
TGTGCCAGCAGCGTAGATGGGACAGGGATCTATGGCTACACCTTC
>.|TRBV10-3|TRBD2|TRBJ2-1
CAIRGRAGGHNWEQFF
TGTGCCATCCGGGGGCGAGCGGGAGGCCACAATTGGGAGCAGTTCTTC
>few|TRBV7-9|.|TRBJ2-7
CASSMGDLLEQYF
TGTGCCAGCAGCATGGGGGACCTTCTCGAGCAGTACTTC
>few|TRBV2|.|TRBJ1-2
CASSEASTSGGYTF
TGTGCCAGCAGTGAAGCCTCCACCTCGGGAGGCTACACCTTC
>many|TRBV7-2|.|TRBJ2-7
CASSLDGLSYEQYF
TGCGCCAGCAGCTTGGACGGACTCTCCTACGAGCAGTACTTC
>many|TRBV29-1|.|TRBJ2-3
CSVERTSTDTQYF
TGCAGCGTTGAACGGACTAGCACAGATACGCAGTATTTT
>.|TRBV5-1|TRBD2|TRBJ2-1
CAGRSGLAGTNEQFF
TGCGCCGGCAGATCGGGACTAGCGGGAACTAATGAGCAGTTCTTC
>few|TRBV20-1|.|TRBJ2-3
CSASKTTARDTQYF
TGCAGTGCTAGTAAAACCACCGCGCGAGATACGCAGTATTTT